This paragraph reports one T cell receptor (beta chain). This entry is derived from a study of technical replicates of blood from several donors. This CDR3 is built from 15 residues. The V gene end was trimmed by 2 bases and the J gene end by 8 bases; junction bases not matched to a gene: 8. CDR1 SGHTA and CDR2 FQGNSA come from the germline V gene. The method was immunoSEQ multiplex PCR; TCRdb's version includes in-frame clones alone and lacks a portion of them. Here the sample spans about 73,000 clones, more than 85% being singletons. The origin of this receptor is a human donor in good health. Some clones in this sample may be carry-over from other donors' samples. The sequenced sample was PBMCs. The rearrangement joins TRBV7-2 to TRBJ1-2, with TRBD1 matching 10 bases. Here the CDR3 reads CASSLPGQGYQGYTF. The CDR3 DNA follows: TGTGCCAGCAGCTTACCGGGACAGGGGTATCAGGGCTACACCTTC.